This section outlines one T cell receptor beta chain sequence together with its context. As yet, its antigen is unknown. Nominal health characterized the donors when sampled, though unrecorded immune exposures were likely. The primer mix had 60 Vbeta and 13 Jbeta primers. Profiling relied on immunoSEQ multiplex PCR, and the TCRdb table lists in-frame clones only, not all of them. The sample has some 66,000 clones, about 79% seen once. The data were taken from a study of cytomegalovirus exposure and HLA in healthy donors. Study-level findings and limits: Rarity characterized most TCR sequences, yet some public TCRs appeared in many donors. Common viral pathogens (according to a later analysis) appeared linked to several of the most significant clusters.

Specimen: PBMCs. This clonotype was sampled from a man aged 55 to 70 in good health and CMV-seropositive.

The CDR3 sequence: CASSSGTGYEQYF. The CDR3 DNA sequence: TGTGCCAGCAGCTCCGGGACAGGCTACGAGCAGTACTTC. This chain connects TRBV6-5 to TRBJ2-7; the match to TRBD1 covers 8 bases. CDR1 MNHEY and CDR2 SVGAGI come from the germline V gene. V lost 6 bases, J lost 3 bases, and 4 bases stayed unmatched. The CDR3 consists of 13 residues.